The clone carrying this T cell receptor (beta chain) came up many times. The junction departs from the called germline gene at one end, perhaps through a read error. The sample comes from a study of neurological immune-mediated disorders. CDR3 size: 10 residues. Germline V gene data show CDR1 as MNHEY and CDR2 as SMNVEV (reference sequence). 5'RACE employing 10-nucleotide random UMIs yielded the cDNA. A single record per CDR3 protein comes from TCRdb applying MiXCR to the 5' RACE reads. This table has over 60,000 distinct CDR3 sequences, less than 5.5% appearing once. The rearrangement links TRBV27 to TRBJ1-6; D remains ambiguous. The sequence derives from a woman in her twenties or thirties with multiple sclerosis. Sequencing was done on a sample of PBMCs. CDR3 nucleotide sequence: TGTGCCAGCAAGACCCCCCGGCGAAACTTT. Residues: CASKTPRRNF.